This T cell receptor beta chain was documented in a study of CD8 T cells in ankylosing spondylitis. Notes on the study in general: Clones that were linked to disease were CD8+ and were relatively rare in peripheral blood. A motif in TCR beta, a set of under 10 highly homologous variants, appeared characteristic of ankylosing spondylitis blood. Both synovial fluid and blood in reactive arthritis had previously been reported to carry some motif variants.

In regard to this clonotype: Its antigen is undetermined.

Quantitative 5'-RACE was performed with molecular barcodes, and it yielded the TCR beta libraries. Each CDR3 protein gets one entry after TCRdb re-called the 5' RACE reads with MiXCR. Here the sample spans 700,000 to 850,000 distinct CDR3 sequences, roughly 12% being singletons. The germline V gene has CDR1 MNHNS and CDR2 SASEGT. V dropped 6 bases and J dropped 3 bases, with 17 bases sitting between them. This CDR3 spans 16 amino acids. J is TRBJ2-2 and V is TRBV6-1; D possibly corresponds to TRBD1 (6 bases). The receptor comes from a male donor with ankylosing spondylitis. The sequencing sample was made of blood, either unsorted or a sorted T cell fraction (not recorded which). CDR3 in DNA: TGTGCCAGCAGGAAACAGGGATACCCATACACCGGGGAGCTGTTTTTT. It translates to CASRKQGYPYTGELFF.